The 19 T cell receptor beta chains below all came from one sample that was sequenced in a study of cytomegalovirus exposure and HLA in healthy donors. PCR used 60 Vbeta primers and 13 Jbeta primers. Using immunoSEQ multiplex PCR, the repertoire was profiled, and TCRdb retains in-frame clones only, with some absent. Here the sample spans 120,000 or so clones, 15% being singletons. Sequencing was done on a sample of PBMCs. Every receptor here comes from a woman under 30 in good health and CMV-seronegative.

Only a few counts were recorded for this clone. This chain connects TRBV27 to TRBJ2-5; D call uncertain. Germline V gives CDR1 MNHEY, CDR2 SMNVEV (reference sequence). The V end lost 5 bases, the J end lost 0 bases, and 7 bases lay between the germline ends. The CDR3 covers 13 residues. The CDR3 sequence: CASSLRYQETQYF. CDR3 in DNA: TGTGCCAGCAGTCTCCGGTACCAAGAGACCCAGTACTTC.

Here the CDR3 DNA reads TGTGCCAGCAGTTTATGGAGTTCCTACGAGCAGTACTTC. This gives the protein CASSLWSSYEQYF. This sequence joins TRBV28 and TRBJ2-7; the D is unclear. The germline gives CDR1 MDHEN, CDR2 SYDVKM. The V gene lost 0 bases and the J gene lost 1 base, with 4 bases spanning the gap. The CDR3 has 13 residues.

V and J are TRBV28 and TRBJ2-1; D possibly corresponds to TRBD2 (6 bases). Germline loops: CDR1 MDHEN, CDR2 SYDVKM. There are 13 residues in the CDR3. The germline V and J ends were trimmed by 6 bases and 4 bases, with 10 bases remaining between them. CDR3 in amino acids: CASSLAAYNEQFF. CDR3 nucleotides: TGTGCCAGCAGCTTAGCGGCTTACAATGAGCAGTTCTTC.

This clone was detected only a few times. The gene calls are TRBV2 and TRBJ1-2, with 8 nucleotides matching TRBD1. Germline trimming cut 5 bases from V and 3 bases from J; bases unmatched to any gene: 14. The CDR3 spans 17 residues. Germline CDR1 SNHLY, CDR2 FYNNEI. In DNA form, the CDR3 reads TGTGCCAGCAGTTACAGCACTGTAAGGGGACAGGACTATGGCTACACCTTC. Encoded protein: CASSYSTVRGQDYGYTF. The full variable domain, its missing parts supplied by reference TRBV2 and TRBJ1-2, is EPEVTQTPSHQVTQMGQEVILRCVPISNHLYFYWYRQILGQKVEFLVSFYNNEISEKSEIFDDQFSVERPDGSNFTLKIRSTKLEDSAMYFCASSYSTVRGQDYGYTFGSGTRLTVV.

This chain joins TRBV28 and TRBJ2-5; 8 bases line up with TRBD1. Germline-derived CDR1 and CDR2 are MDHEN and SYDVKM. With 5 bases clipped from V and 3 bases from J, the junction kept 2 bases outside the gene matches. The CDR3 is 13 residues long. This CDR3 is CASSNRGEETQYF. The CDR3 DNA follows: TGTGCCAGCAGTAACAGGGGGGAAGAGACCCAGTACTTC.

The V call is TRBV7-8, the J call TRBJ2-1; tentative D call: TRBD2 (5 bases). Deletions cut 1 base from V and 10 bases from J, with 8 bases between. Germline CDR1 is SGHVS and CDR2 is FQNEAQ. The CDR3 is 12 amino acids. CDR3 coding DNA: TGTGCCAGCAGCTTAGTTTGGGAGGAGCAGTTCTTC. Its protein product is CASSLVWEEQFF.

This clone occurred a few times. This chain uses TRBV12-5 with TRBJ1-5; no reliable D call. Germline CDR1 and CDR2: LGHNT and FRNRAP. Trimming removed 0 bases from V and 8 bases from J, with 11 bases in between. This CDR3 has 14 residues. The CDR3 loop reads CASGLVRRREPQHF. In DNA form, the CDR3 reads TGTGCTAGTGGTTTGGTACGGCGGAGAGAGCCCCAGCATTTT.

In its sample, this clone was seen a few times. The rearrangement uses TRBV4-1 and TRBJ2-5; 7 bases agree with TRBD2. V was pared by 4 bases and J by 5 bases, with 13 bases of the junction left unmatched. CDR3 length equals 16 residues. CDR1 is MGHRA, CDR2 YSYEKL, per germline. The CDR3 protein is CASSLSGTNNWETQYF. The CDR3 DNA is TGCGCCAGCAGCCTCAGCGGGACTAACAACTGGGAGACCCAGTACTTC.

The genes are TRBV27 and TRBJ2-7; 9 bases line up with TRBD1. CDR1 is MNHEY, CDR2 SMNVEV, per germline (reference sequence). The CDR3 consists of 13 residues. The ends lost 5 bases at V and 3 bases at J; junction bases unmatched: 2. CDR3 sequence (DNA): TGTGCCAGCAGTCCGGGACAGGGCTACGAGCAGTACTTC. Amino acids: CASSPGQGYEQYF.

This clone was detected only once. J is TRBJ2-1 and V is TRBV4-1; 7 bases map to TRBD1. This CDR3 is 15 amino acids long. The germline V gene has CDR1 MGHRA and CDR2 YSYEKL. The trim removed 0 bases at V and 6 bases at J, leaving 5 bases unmatched. The CDR3 DNA follows: TGCGCCAGCAGCCAAGAAGGGGGCGGGTTCAATGAGCAGTTCTTC. Translating it yields CASSQEGGGFNEQFF.

In this sample, this clone turned up a few times. V is TRBV6-5 and J is TRBJ2-1, with TRBD1 identical over 7 bases. This CDR3 comprises 11 residues. The germline CDR1 and CDR2 sequences are MNHEY and SVGAGI. V was clipped by 10 bases and J by 5 bases; unmatched bases: 2. In DNA, the CDR3 is TGTGCCACTGACAGGGACAATGAGCAGTTCTTC. It translates to CATDRDNEQFF.

This clone was counted only a few times. This chain uses TRBV6-5 with TRBJ1-2, with 8 bases matching TRBD1. Losses at the gene ends were 8 bases for V and 5 bases for J; bases not matched to a gene: 4. The CDR3 sequence is 12 residues long. Per germline, CDR1 MNHEY and CDR2 SVGAGI. The CDR3 protein is CASRDRRYGYTF. The DNA of the CDR3 is TGTGCCAGCCGGGACAGGCGGTATGGCTACACCTTC.

This clone was observed a few times. The chain links TRBV27 to TRBJ2-4; TRBD2 is a possible D gene (6 bases). V lost 1 base and J 2 bases, leaving 9 bases between the germline ends. The CDR3 contains 15 residues. Germline CDR1 reads MNHEY; CDR2 reads SMNVEV (reference sequence). In DNA, the CDR3 is TGTGCCAGCAGTTTATACGGGGGACCCAAAAACATTCAGTACTTC. It translates to CASSLYGGPKNIQYF.

The V gene is TRBV7-9, the J gene TRBJ1-1, with no clear D. Germline V gene data show CDR1 as SEHNR and CDR2 as FQNEAQ (reference sequence). V gave up 7 bases and J gave up 0 bases, with 12 bases separating them. The CDR3 consists of 14 residues. The CDR3 nucleotides are TGTGCCAGCATAGAGGTTTACATGAACACTGAAGCTTTCTTT. Translated: CASIEVYMNTEAFF.

This clone appeared a few times. V usage is TRBV4-1 and J usage is TRBJ2-1; maybe TRBD2 (6 bases). With 6 bases removed from V and 0 bases from J, the gap between germline ends came to 12 bases. This CDR3 contains 15 residues. Germline loops: CDR1 MGHRA, CDR2 YSYEKL. Here the CDR3 reads CASRTSLSSYNEQFF. In nucleotides, the CDR3 is TGCGCCAGCAGAACTAGCTTAAGCTCCTACAATGAGCAGTTCTTC.

Only a few counts were recorded for this clone. CDR3 region: CASSLRTRSATGELFF. In DNA, the CDR3 is TGTGCCAGCAGCTTAAGGACTCGGTCGGCCACCGGGGAGCTGTTTTTT. This chain uses TRBV11-2 with TRBJ2-2, with D possibly matching TRBD2 (5 bases). Trimming pared 2 bases from V and 4 bases from J, leaving 14 bases between. The CDR3 sequence is 16 residues long. CDR1 SGHAT and CDR2 FQNNGV come from the germline V gene.

The CDR3 bases are TGTGCCAGCAGTAAACTAGCGGGAGTCTCGGGCAATGAGCAGTTCTTC. Translated: CASSKLAGVSGNEQFF. The chain joins TRBV7-9 to TRBJ2-1, with 11 bases aligning to TRBD2. J lost 6 bases, V lost 6 bases, and 10 bases had no gene match. The CDR3 loop spans 16 amino acids. The germline V gene has CDR1 SEHNR and CDR2 FQNEAQ (reference sequence). The entire variable domain, with the rest obtained from reference TRBV7-9 and TRBJ2-1, is as follows: DTGVSQNPRHKITKRGQNVTFRCDPISEHNRLYWYRQTLGQGPEFLTYFQNEAQLEKSRLLSDRFSAERPKGSFSTLEIQRTEQGDSAMYLCASSKLAGVSGNEQFFGPGTRLTVL.

This clone came up a few times. The V and J genes are TRBV11-2 and TRBJ1-1; D uncertain. CDR1 is SGHAT and CDR2 is FQNNGV in the germline V gene. There are 11 residues in the CDR3. The germline V and J ends were trimmed by 6 bases and 4 bases, with 6 bases remaining between them. The CDR3 loop is CASRDFTEAFF. Written as DNA, the CDR3 is TGTGCCAGCAGGGACTTCACTGAAGCTTTCTTT.

The table lists this clone with a few counts. The chain links TRBV5-1 to TRBJ1-4; D possibly corresponds to TRBD1 (5 bases). This CDR3 region has 16 residues. The ends were cut back, 4 bases at V and 8 bases at J, with 21 bases in the middle. The germline CDR1 and CDR2 sequences are SGHRS and YFSETQ. The CDR3 DNA sequence: TGCGCCAGCAGCGGCGGGGACCTGGGGCCCTACGAAAAACTGTTTTTT. This sequence encodes CASSGGDLGPYEKLFF.